These 23 T cell receptor beta chains originate from one sample sequenced in a study of blood T cell repertoires in COVID-19. Profiling relied on immunoSEQ multiplex PCR, and the TCRdb table lists in-frame clones only, not all of them. This repertoire shows just over 650,000 clones, around 89% found once; its top ten account for roughly 0.26%. The sequencing input was peripheral blood. These receptors originate from a woman between 18 and 29 years old with acute or convalescent COVID-19.

This clone was observed once. The gene calls are TRBV19 and TRBJ2-1, with 8 positions matching TRBD2. Losses at the gene ends were 4 bases for V and 8 bases for J; bases not matched to a gene: 7. The CDR3 consists of 14 residues. Germline CDR1 LNHDA, CDR2 SQIVND (reference sequence). CDR3 DNA: TGTGCCAGTAGTAACGGGGGGGGTCGGGATGAGCAGTTCTTC. This encodes CASSNGGGRDEQFF.

V is TRBV3-1 (or the pseudogene TRBV3-2) and J is TRBJ2-3, with TRBD2 identical over 13 bases. The CDR3 spans 19 residues. The junction had 9 bases not matched to a gene; V was cut back by 1 base and J by 2 bases. CDR1 is LGHDT, CDR2 YNNKEL, per germline (reference sequence). The CDR3 region is CASSQGIGLAGAITDTQYF. The CDR3 DNA is TGTGCCAGCAGCCAAGGAATCGGACTAGCGGGGGCCATCACAGATACGCAGTATTTT.

The chain carries TRBV7-9 and TRBJ1-2; no definite D call. Germline CDR1 is SEHNR and CDR2 is FQNEAQ (reference sequence). Trimming cost V 5 bases and J 7 bases, with 8 bases left between them. The CDR3 runs to 11 residues. The CDR3 here is CASSPTSGYTF. DNA of the CDR3: TGTGCCAGCAGCCCAACGAGTGGCTACACCTTC. Using reference TRBV7-9 and TRBJ1-2 for the parts outside the CDR3, the full variable domain is DTGVSQNPRHKITKRGQNVTFRCDPISEHNRLYWYRQTLGQGPEFLTYFQNEAQLEKSRLLSDRFSAERPKGSFSTLEIQRTEQGDSAMYLCASSPTSGYTFGSGTRLTVV.

V is TRBV12-5 and J is TRBJ2-3; 7 bases are shared with TRBD1. CDR1 is LGHNT and CDR2 is FRNRAP in the germline V gene. This CDR3 is 15 amino acids long. The V and J ends lost 5 bases and 2 bases, in that order; junction bases with no gene match: 7. As DNA, the CDR3 is TGTGCTAGTGGTGAAGGGACAGCCTACACAGATACGCAGTATTTT. Its protein product is CASGEGTAYTDTQYF.

The V gene is TRBV6-2 or TRBV6-3, the J gene TRBJ1-2, with TRBD1 matching over 7 bases. The ends lost 3 bases at V and 8 bases at J; junction bases unmatched: 12. The germline V gene has CDR1 MNHEY and CDR2 SVGEGT. The CDR3 has 15 residues. Here the CDR3 DNA reads TGTGCCAGCAGTTATCACAGGGGCCCGTCGGGAGGCTACACCTTC. As protein: CASSYHRGPSGGYTF.

The chain recombines TRBV19 with TRBJ2-3; maybe TRBD2 (6 bases). Germline V gene sequence: CDR1 LNHDA, CDR2 SQIVND (reference sequence). V was clipped by 3 bases and J by 6 bases, with 13 bases between them. CDR3 length: 14 residues. Here the CDR3 reads CASSMEGTKDTQYF. The DNA of the CDR3 is TGTGCCAGTAGTATGGAGGGCACCAAGGATACGCAGTATTTT.

The chain carries TRBV25-1 and TRBJ1-2; 8 nucleotides agree with TRBD1. The trim removed 7 bases at V and 4 bases at J, leaving 2 bases unmatched. Germline V gene lookup returns CDR1 MGHDK and CDR2 SYGVNS. This CDR3 region has 12 residues. The CDR3 DNA reads as TGTGCCAGCATGGGACAGGTCTATGGCTACACCTTC. It encodes CASMGQVYGYTF.

V is TRBV27 and J is TRBJ1-6; possibly TRBD1 for D (6 bases). Between the trimmed V and J ends, which lost 0 bases and 10 bases, there was a span of 16 bases. From germline, CDR1 is MNHEY and CDR2 SMNVEV (reference sequence). The CDR3 has 16 residues. The DNA for the CDR3 is TGTGCCAGCAGTTTATCCCTTACAGGGAGGGCCTCACCCCTCCACTTT. This translates into CASSLSLTGRASPLHF.

The V and J genes are TRBV10-3 and TRBJ2-3; the match to TRBD1 covers 7 bases. Trimming removed 8 bases from V and 0 bases from J; junction bases left unmatched: 5. Germline V gene data show CDR1 as ENHRY and CDR2 as SYGVKD. CDR3 size: 14 residues. CDR3 DNA sequence: TGTGCCATCTGGACAGGCGAAAGCACAGATACGCAGTATTTT. It specifies CAIWTGESTDTQYF.

CDR3 DNA sequence: TGTGCCAGTAGTACACACAGGGGCGGTCAGCCCCAGCATTTT. This codes for CASSTHRGGQPQHF. The rearrangement joins TRBV19 to TRBJ1-5, with 7 bases fitting TRBD1. CDR3 length: 14 amino acids. Per the germline V gene, CDR1 is LNHDA and CDR2 is SQIVND (reference sequence). The junction had 6 bases not matched to a gene; V was cut back by 4 bases and J by 6 bases.

The rearrangement joins TRBV9 to TRBJ2-3; TRBD2 aligns across 8 bases. This CDR3 is 18 amino acids long. Germline assignment: CDR1 SGDLS and CDR2 YYNGEE. V shed 0 bases and J 3 bases; nucleotides not matched to a gene: 12. The CDR3 loop reads CASSVARTGGAKTDTQYF. The CDR3 nucleotides are TGTGCCAGCAGCGTAGCCCGAACGGGGGGGGCGAAGACAGATACGCAGTATTTT.

This rearrangement joins TRBV5-4 to TRBJ1-2; D is uncertain. This CDR3 is 17 amino acids long. V was cut by 4 bases and J by 0 bases, with 19 bases left in between. Germline CDR1 SGHNT, CDR2 YYREEE (reference sequence). The CDR3 DNA is TGTGCCAGCAGCCCCTCCGCGGCCGGCACCTCTAACTATGGCTACACCTTC. This encodes CASSPSAAGTSNYGYTF.

The table lists this clone with a few counts. Other DNA sequences in this specimen translate into the identical CDR3. V usage is TRBV6-5 and J usage is TRBJ1-5; TRBD1 agrees at 7 bases. Looked up from germline, CDR1 is MNHEY and CDR2 is SVGAGI. Trimming removed 2 bases from V and 2 bases from J; junction bases left unmatched: 0. There are 14 residues in the CDR3. The CDR3 bases are TGTGCCAGCAGTTACGACAGGGGCAATCAGCCCCAGCATTTT. Translation: CASSYDRGNQPQHF.

The chain links TRBV5-6 to TRBJ2-5, with 10 positions matching TRBD2. This CDR3 is built from 16 residues. The J segment lost 0 bases and the V segment lost 3 bases, leaving 5 bases of the junction unmatched. Germline CDR1 and CDR2: SGHDT and YYEEEE. CDR3 sequence reads: CASSWRLAGYQETQYF. The DNA of the CDR3 is TGTGCCAGCAGCTGGAGACTAGCGGGCTACCAAGAGACCCAGTACTTC.

The sample holds a few counts of this clone. The rearrangement uses TRBV6-4 and TRBJ2-3; 7 bases match TRBD1. Trimming at V came to 4 bases and at J to 2 bases, leaving 3 bases not matched to a gene. The CDR3 loop spans 14 amino acids. CDR1 and CDR2 from the germline V gene are MRHNA and SNTAGT. CDR3 region: CASSVGQNTDTQYF. The DNA of the CDR3 is TGTGCCAGCAGTGTGGGACAGAACACAGATACGCAGTATTTT.

This clone has just one count. This chain uses TRBV18 with TRBJ2-7, with D possibly being TRBD1 (6 bases). The CDR3 has 16 amino acids. Trimming took off 2 bases at V and 2 bases at J, with 16 bases between the two ends. Germline-derived CDR1 and CDR2 are KGHSH and LQKENI. The CDR3 loop is CASSPAGQGSTYEQYF. Here the CDR3 DNA reads TGTGCCAGCTCACCAGCGGGTCAGGGGTCCACCTACGAGCAGTACTTC.

The chain combines TRBV5-6 with TRBJ1-1; 7 nucleotides match TRBD1. This CDR3 is 13 amino acids long. Germline V lookup: CDR1 SGHDT, CDR2 YYEEEE. V shed 5 bases, J shed 6 bases, and the junction held 7 bases outside the gene matches. CDR3 amino acids: CASRFQGGPEAFF. CDR3 nucleotide sequence: TGTGCCAGCAGGTTCCAGGGGGGCCCTGAAGCTTTCTTT.

The chain has TRBV24-1 and TRBJ1-5; the match to TRBD1 covers 8 bases. The V gene end was trimmed by 3 bases and the J gene end by 2 bases; junction bases not matched to a gene: 2. Germline CDR1 KGHDR, CDR2 SFDVKD. This CDR3 has 15 residues. This CDR3 is CATSDADRGNQPQHF. DNA for the CDR3: TGTGCCACCAGTGATGCGGACAGGGGCAATCAGCCCCAGCATTTT.

The gene calls are TRBV4-1 and TRBJ2-2; D is undetermined. Looked up from germline, CDR1 is MGHRA and CDR2 is YSYEKL. Trimming left V 4 bases short and J 6 bases short, with 9 bases between. This CDR3 has 13 residues. CDR3 loop: CASSPRFAGELFF. In DNA, the CDR3 is TGCGCCAGCAGCCCGAGGTTTGCCGGGGAGCTGTTTTTT.

This clone is a singleton in its sample. The V call is TRBV5-1, the J call TRBJ1-2; 9 nucleotides line up with TRBD1. V dropped 1 base and J dropped 11; count of bases not matched to a gene: 3. Germline V CDR1 and CDR2: SGHRS, YFSETQ. This CDR3 contains 12 residues. The CDR3 spells CASSLRGQGYTF. Written as DNA, the CDR3 is TGCGCCAGCAGCTTGAGGGGACAGGGATACACCTTC.

The chain couples TRBV5-1 to TRBJ2-1, with TRBD1 matching over 8 bases. CDR1 SGHRS and CDR2 YFSETQ come from the germline V gene. Trimming took 1 base from V and 14 from J; bases not matched to a gene: 14. This CDR3 spans 15 amino acids. DNA of the CDR3: TGCGCCAGCAGCTTGATTGCAGGGGGCGAAATAGTAAAGTTCTTC. Protein product: CASSLIAGGEIVKFF.

The genes are TRBV19 and TRBJ1-2; no reliable D call. The V and J ends lost 7 bases and 7 bases respectively, with 13 bases between them. The CDR3 covers 12 residues. Germline V gene sequence: CDR1 LNHDA, CDR2 SQIVND (reference sequence). Here the CDR3 DNA reads TGTGCCAGTATCGGACTAGAAGGTGGCTACACCTTC. Translating gives CASIGLEGGYTF.

This chain's CDR3 is CASSPSGPPGGGYTF. The CDR3 DNA reads as TGTGCCAGCAGCCCCAGCGGTCCTCCCGGGGGAGGCTACACCTTC. This chain links TRBV4-2 with TRBJ1-2; D is perhaps TRBD1 (5 bases). Germline CDR1 and CDR2: LGHNA and YNFKEQ. The V and J ends lost 4 bases and 8 bases respectively, with 20 bases between them. The CDR3 totals 15 residues.